This T cell receptor (beta chain) was captured by sequencing in a study of blood T cells in healthy people across ages. Study at large: The capture of about one barcoded beta molecule per two T cells was achieved by template switching.

Germline values: CDR1 MNHEY, CDR2 SVGAGI. The CDR3 is 14 amino acids. Trimming removed 7 bases from V and 7 bases from J, with 19 bases in between. Primed by a sample-barcoded 5' primer and a J-beta primer mix, a second PCR proceeded for roughly 6 to 12 cycles. In TCRdb, the 5' RACE reads were re-called with MiXCR into one record per CDR3 protein. The table has about 1,500,000 distinct CDR3 sequences, approximately 42% seen once; the top ten hold 6.5% to 10%. The receptor's source is a woman younger than 35 in good health. V is TRBV6-5 and J is TRBJ2-5, with D perhaps TRBD1 or TRBD2 (5 bases each). The sample consisted of blood. DNA for the CDR3: TGTGCCAGCACCACCGGGGACCCCCGGGGGACCCAGTACTTC. It encodes CASTTGDPRGTQYF.